The entry below describes one T cell receptor beta chain. The entry originates in a study of T cell changes during pregnancy in multiple sclerosis. CDR3 size: 17 residues. Germline V CDR1 and CDR2: LNHNV, YYDKDF (reference sequence). V gave up 8 bases and J gave up 0 bases, with 20 bases separating them. The repertoire was sequenced with immunoSEQ multiplex PCR; TCRdb's copy has only in-frame clones and lacks some. The sample has about 80,000 clones; 92% are singletons. V gene TRBV15 combines with J gene TRBJ1-5; D perhaps matches TRBD1 (5 bases). This TCR was sampled from a female donor with multiple sclerosis, enrolled in a pregnancy study. Specimen: peripheral blood, collected before pregnancy. In DNA, the CDR3 is TGTGCCACCGCGAGGGAGGTCTTCGGGGGTAGCAATCAGCCCCAGCATTTT. This translates into CATAREVFGGSNQPQHF. The full variable domain, in which reference TRBV15 and TRBJ1-5 provide the parts outside the CDR3, is DAMVIQNPRYQVTQFGKPVTLSCSQTLNHNVMYWYQQKSSQAPKLLFHYYDKDFNNEADTPDNFQSRRPNTSFCFLDIRSPGLGDTAMYLCATAREVFGGSNQPQHFGDGTRLSIL.